The 25 T cell receptor beta chains below were found in one sample sequenced in a study of vaccination and CD4 T cells after COVID-19. Antigens of these TCRs are unknown. The Oncomine TCR Beta short-read assay sequenced DNA from cultured CD4+ T cells. Each CDR3 protein gets one entry after TCRdb re-called the PCR reads with MiXCR. The sample records roughly 15,000 distinct CDR3 sequences, around a quarter being singletons. Treatment denoted: roughly 10-day PBMC culture with coronavirus spike peptide pools or control peptides (ViraFEST assay). Sample: CD4+ T cells from blood, cultured in vitro. The receptors shown here come from a human donor who had recovered from COVID-19.

This sequence joins TRBV7-2 and TRBJ2-2; D is possibly TRBD1 (6 bases). With 2 bases removed from V and 2 bases from J, the gap between germline ends came to 9 bases. Germline CDR1 is SGHTA and CDR2 is FQGNSA. There are 15 residues in the CDR3. DNA of the CDR3: TGTGCCAGCAGCTTAAACAGGGCCAACACCGGGGAGCTGTTTTTT. Translated: CASSLNRANTGELFF.

The chain employs TRBV28 and TRBJ1-1, with unresolved D. V was trimmed by 6 bases and J by 11 bases, leaving 13 bases between them. This CDR3 comprises 11 residues. Germline V CDR1 and CDR2: MDHEN, SYDVKM. The CDR3 region has the DNA TGTGCCAGCAGGGTACTTTCGGAGGCTTTCTTT. Encoded protein: CASRVLSEAFF.

This clonotype was picked up a small number of times. The V gene is TRBV20-1, the J gene TRBJ2-3; 8 bases are a match to TRBD2. Germline V gene lookup returns CDR1 DFQATT and CDR2 SNEGSKA (reference sequence). V dropped 3 bases and J dropped 6; count of bases not matched to a gene: 5. The CDR3 has 13 residues. The CDR3 coding sequence is TGCAGTGCTAGCGGGGGGGTTGTGGATACGCAGTATTTT. This encodes CSASGGVVDTQYF.

The CDR3 loop reads CASSPDLTGKITYEQYF. CDR3 nucleotides: TGTGCCAGCAGCCCGGACTTGACAGGGAAAATAACCTACGAGCAGTACTTC. The genes are TRBV7-8 and TRBJ2-7, with 7 bases fitting TRBD1. CDR3 length equals 17 residues. CDR1 and CDR2 from the germline V gene are SGHVS and FQNEAQ. The trim removed 5 bases at V and 2 bases at J, leaving 15 bases unmatched.

In its sample, this clonotype is medium-sized. This chain connects TRBV20-1 to TRBJ1-6; D ambiguous. The CDR3 has 16 residues. Germline V CDR1 and CDR2: DFQATT, SNEGSKA (reference sequence). Trimming cost V 3 bases and J 0 bases, with 12 bases left between them. The CDR3 region is CSASSGGVSYNSPLHF. The CDR3 region has the DNA TGCAGTGCTAGTTCGGGTGGGGTCTCCTATAATTCACCCCTCCACTTT.

This chain connects TRBV10-3 to TRBJ1-2; 9 nucleotides agree with TRBD1. The CDR3 is 14 residues long. V lost 10 bases, J lost 4 bases, and 10 bases stayed unmatched. The V gene's germline CDR1 is ENHRY and CDR2 SYGVKD. The CDR3, as DNA: TGTGCCACCCGACAGGGGGACCCTGCCTATGGCTACACCTTC. Translating it yields CATRQGDPAYGYTF.

V gene TRBV19 combines with J gene TRBJ1-5, with D perhaps TRBD1 (6 bases). The V end was cut by 6 bases, the J end by 1 base, with 13 bases between. The CDR3 consists of 15 residues. Germline V gene data show CDR1 as LNHDA and CDR2 as SQIVND (reference sequence). The CDR3 coding sequence is TGTGCCAGTAGGTCACAGGGAAGGAGCAATCAGCCCCAGCATTTT. Amino acid sequence: CASRSQGRSNQPQHF.

The CDR3 DNA follows: TGCGCCAGCAGCTTGGAGTCGAGAGATCCTGAAAAACTGTTTTTT. This codes for CASSLESRDPEKLFF. J is TRBJ1-4 and V is TRBV5-1; D ambiguous. The CDR3 sequence is 15 residues long. Per the germline V gene, CDR1 is SGHRS and CDR2 is YFSETQ. Trimming left V 0 bases short and J 7 bases short, with 13 bases between.

V and J are TRBV9 and TRBJ1-6; no clear D gene. Germline V gene data show CDR1 as SGDLS and CDR2 as YYNGEE. The CDR3 contains 13 residues. The V end lost 3 bases, the J end lost 10 bases, and 11 bases lay between the germline ends. CDR3 in DNA: TGTGCCAGCAGCGCTGGGGAGAAATCACCCCTCCACTTT. It is translated as CASSAGEKSPLHF.

This chain joins TRBV20-1 and TRBJ2-1; D tentatively reads TRBD1 or TRBD2 (5 bases each). Germline V gene lookup returns CDR1 DFQATT and CDR2 SNEGSKA (reference sequence). The CDR3 totals 19 residues. Trimming took 1 base from V and 0 from J, leaving 22 bases between them. The CDR3 loop reads CSARGVPVGGRRSYNEQFF. As DNA, the CDR3 is TGCAGTGCTAGAGGGGTTCCGGTTGGGGGAAGACGCTCCTACAATGAGCAGTTCTTC.

The rearrangement joins TRBV5-1 to TRBJ1-1; D may be TRBD1 (6 bases). CDR1 is SGHRS, CDR2 YFSETQ, per germline. The CDR3 totals 14 residues. V lost 7 bases and J 1 base, leaving 14 bases between the germline ends. CDR3 loop: CASAPGHTNTEAFF. DNA of the CDR3: TGCGCCAGCGCTCCGGGACATACGAACACTGAAGCTTTCTTT.

This clonotype was observed a few times. V and J are TRBV7-7 and TRBJ2-5, with D unclear. V was trimmed by 5 bases and J by 1 base, leaving 14 bases between them. The CDR3 is 15 amino acids. Germline loops: CDR1 SSHAT, CDR2 FNYEAQ (reference sequence). CDR3 DNA sequence: TGTGCCAGCAGCACCGGCAGGAGCGTCCAAGAGACCCAGTACTTC. It yields the protein CASSTGRSVQETQYF.

This rearrangement joins TRBV10-2 to TRBJ1-6; D is undetermined. V lost 7 bases to trimming and J lost 9 bases, with 19 bases between them. The CDR3 length is 15 residues. Germline V gene sequence: CDR1 WSHSY, CDR2 SAAADI. The CDR3 here is CASTSGSRWGSPLHF. The CDR3, as DNA: TGCGCCAGCACATCTGGGTCTAGGTGGGGTTCACCCCTCCACTTT.

This clonotype was found a few times. The rearrangement joins TRBV19 to TRBJ1-6; the D is unclear. Germline lookup yields CDR1 LNHDA and CDR2 SQIVND (reference sequence). The length of the CDR3 is 16 residues. Deletions cut 1 base from V and 9 bases from J, with 16 bases between. The CDR3 region is CASSIVTAYLFSPLHF. Here the CDR3 DNA reads TGTGCCAGTAGTATAGTGACCGCTTATCTTTTTTCACCCCTCCACTTT.

This clonotype was detected a few times. This chain connects TRBV5-4 to TRBJ1-4; D perhaps matches TRBD1 (6 bases). The germline V gene has CDR1 SGHNT and CDR2 YYREEE (reference sequence). There are 14 residues in the CDR3. Trimming left V 4 bases short and J 6 bases short, with 13 bases between. The CDR3 here is CASSAGVGDEKLFF. CDR3 sequence (DNA): TGTGCCAGCAGCGCAGGGGTCGGAGATGAAAAACTGTTTTTT.

The chain combines TRBV2 with TRBJ2-3; D call uncertain. Germline V gene data show CDR1 as SNHLY and CDR2 as FYNNEI. CDR3 length equals 13 residues. V was clipped by 7 bases and J by 2 bases, with 10 bases between them. CDR3 in amino acids: CASMRYFTDTQYF. The CDR3 coding sequence is TGTGCCAGCATGCGCTATTTCACAGATACGCAGTATTTT.

The chain recombines TRBV7-2 with TRBJ1-1; 9 nucleotides line up with TRBD1. Germline CDR1 SGHTA, CDR2 FQGNSA. This CDR3 has 14 residues. J was trimmed by 1 base and V by 5 bases; bases with no gene match: 2. The CDR3, as DNA: TGTGCCAGCAGCAAGGACAGGGGGAACACTGAAGCTTTCTTT. It codes for CASSKDRGNTEAFF.

The chain has TRBV5-5 and TRBJ2-1, with D possibly being TRBD1 (5 bases). Trimming left V 1 base short and J 4 bases short, with 12 bases between. The germline gives CDR1 SGHKS, CDR2 YYEKEE (reference sequence). The CDR3 runs 15 residues. CDR3 DNA sequence: TGTGCCAGCAGCTTGAGACAAGGGGAATACAATGAGCAGTTCTTC. This gives the protein CASSLRQGEYNEQFF.

This clonotype was observed a few times. V and J are TRBV11-3 and TRBJ1-2, with 10 bases aligning to TRBD1. Germline CDR1 reads SGHNT; CDR2 reads YENEEA. The CDR3 loop spans 17 amino acids. V dropped 4 bases and J dropped 8; count of bases not matched to a gene: 16. CDR3 nucleotides: TGTGCCAGCAGCTCCATAAGGGACAGGGGCCTTCGTTCGGGCTACACCTTC. Protein sequence: CASSSIRDRGLRSGYTF.

The chain joins TRBV7-8 to TRBJ2-7, with TRBD2 matching 10 bases. Trimming took 3 bases from V and 4 from J; bases not matched to a gene: 6. Germline lookup yields CDR1 SGHVS and CDR2 FQNEAQ. The CDR3 runs 15 residues. The CDR3 loop reads CASSFSGGTLYEQYF. The DNA for the CDR3 is TGTGCCAGCAGCTTTAGCGGGGGGACTTTGTACGAGCAGTACTTC. The full variable domain, in which reference TRBV7-8 and TRBJ2-7 provide the parts outside the CDR3, is GAGVSQSPRYKVAKRGQDVALRCDPISGHVSLFWYQQALGQGPEFLTYFQNEAQLDKSGLPSDRFFAERPEGSVSTLKIQRTQQEDSAVYLCASSFSGGTLYEQYFGPGTRLTVT.

The genes are TRBV7-2 and TRBJ2-5; 7 nucleotides line up with TRBD2. Germline lookup yields CDR1 SGHTA and CDR2 FQGNSA. CDR3 length: 17 amino acids. The junction had 12 bases not matched to a gene; V was cut back by 5 bases and J by 0 bases. DNA for the CDR3: TGTGCCAGCAGCGGCCCGGCGGGGCGGGGGAACCAAGAGACCCAGTACTTC. It codes for CASSGPAGRGNQETQYF.

The CDR3 coding sequence is TGTGCCTGGAGTGCGGGGGACACAGATACGCAGTATTTT. Its protein is CAWSAGDTDTQYF. The chain carries TRBV30 and TRBJ2-3; tentative D call: TRBD2 (6 bases). This CDR3 is built from 13 residues. Looked up from germline, CDR1 is GTSNPN and CDR2 is SVGIG (reference sequence). V lost 1 base and J lost 2, with 7 bases in between.

This clonotype was observed a few times. This chain links TRBV5-1 with TRBJ2-1; tentatively, D is TRBD1 (5 bases). The germline V gene encodes CDR1 SGHRS and CDR2 YFSETQ. The length of the CDR3 is 14 residues. The V and J ends lost 0 bases and 5 bases respectively, with 9 bases between them. The CDR3 DNA is TGCGCCAGCAGCTTGGCCAACAGGAACAATGAGCAGTTCTTC. It codes for CASSLANRNNEQFF.

Concerning this clonotype: The junction and the germline gene differ at one end; a read error may be behind it. CDR3 nucleotide sequence: TGCGCCAGCAGCCCCGAAGGTGTGAAGACTGAAGCTTTCTTT. Residues: CASSPEGVKTEAFF. This sequence joins TRBV4-3 and TRBJ1-1; D gene ambiguous. The CDR3 sequence is 14 residues long. CDR1 and CDR2 from the germline V gene are LGHNA and YSLEER.

The chain employs TRBV19 and TRBJ1-5; tentatively, D is TRBD1 (6 bases). This CDR3 contains 18 residues. Trimming cost V 1 base and J 1 base, with 17 bases left between them. Germline V CDR1 and CDR2: LNHDA, SQIVND (reference sequence). This CDR3 is CASSIGRLGAGSNQPQHF. CDR3 sequence (DNA): TGTGCCAGTAGTATAGGTCGTCTGGGGGCGGGAAGCAATCAGCCCCAGCATTTT. Full variable domain (rest looked up from reference TRBV19 and TRBJ1-5): DGGITQSPKYLFRKEGQNVTLSCEQNLNHDAMYWYRQDPGQGLRLIYYSQIVNDFQKGDIAEGYSVSREKKESFPLTVTSAQKNPTAFYLCASSIGRLGAGSNQPQHFGDGTRLSIL.